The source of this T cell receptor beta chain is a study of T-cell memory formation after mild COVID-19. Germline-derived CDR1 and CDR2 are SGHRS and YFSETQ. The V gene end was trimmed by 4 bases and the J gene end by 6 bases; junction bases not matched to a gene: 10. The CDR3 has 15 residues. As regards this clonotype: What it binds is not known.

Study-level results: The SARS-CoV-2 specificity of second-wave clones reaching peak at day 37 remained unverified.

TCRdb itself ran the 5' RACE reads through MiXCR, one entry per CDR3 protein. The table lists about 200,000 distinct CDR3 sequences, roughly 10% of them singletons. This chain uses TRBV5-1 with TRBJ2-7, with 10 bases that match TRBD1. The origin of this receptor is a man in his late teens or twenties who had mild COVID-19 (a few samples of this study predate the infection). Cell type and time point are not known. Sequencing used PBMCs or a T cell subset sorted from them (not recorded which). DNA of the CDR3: TGCGCCAGCAGCCGCCTTCCCGGGACAGGGGCCGAGCAGTACGTC. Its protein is CASSRLPGTGAEQYV.